One TCR beta chain is described in this entry. Its specificity is not known. This CDR3 has 11 residues. Per germline, CDR1 SQVTM and CDR2 ANQGSEA. V lost 4 bases and J lost 1, with 4 bases in between. A minimum of 7 million PBMCs was isolated per sample. For the second PCR, which ran for about 7 to 11 cycles, a sample-barcoded 5' primer and a J-beta primer mix were used. TCRdb used MiXCR to reprocess the 5' RACE reads, holding one entry per CDR3 protein. The repertoire has more than 1,400,000 distinct CDR3 sequences, around 42% of them found once; the top ten carry 7.9%. The source of the sample is a study of blood T cells in healthy people across ages. Regarding the study as a whole: Naive T cell percentage by flow cytometry tracked strongly with beta diversity.

The clonotype originates from a woman younger than 35 in good health. The chain has TRBV29-1 and TRBJ2-5; D gene unclear. The sample was blood. The DNA of the CDR3 is TGCAGCGTTGGGTTCCAAGAGACCCAGTACTTC. Its protein product is CSVGFQETQYF.